One sample yielded the 20 T cell receptor beta chains listed below, sequenced in a study of T cell clusters in autoimmune cytopenias. TRB was amplified by touch-down multiplex PCR, primer pools A and B combined. No DNA is given; TCRdb re-called the multiplex PCR reads and lists each CDR3 protein once. The sample totals roughly 6,300 distinct CDR3 sequences; its top ten clones hold 20% to 25%. TRB was amplified from around 250 ng of peripheral blood genomic DNA per sample. The same sample was also studied in work on T cell repertoires in aging, cancer and after chemotherapy.

Material: peripheral blood. The source of these receptors is a human donor in good health.

This sequence joins TRBV20-1 and TRBJ2-7; checking the TCRdb D call of TRBD2 is not possible without DNA. The CDR3 has 15 residues. Germline values: CDR1 DFQATT, CDR2 SNEGSKA (reference sequence). CDR3: CSARDGLAGDYEQYF.

This clonotype is medium-sized by frequency. The V call is TRBV29-1, the J call TRBJ2-1; the D call of TRBD2 rests on TCRdb alone, since no DNA is present to check it. Germline V CDR1 and CDR2: SQVTM, ANQGSEA. The CDR3 covers 14 residues. This CDR3 reads CSAMTRMSLNEQFF.

J is TRBJ1-1 and V is TRBV12-3 or TRBV12-4; TCRdb indicates TRBD1, and absent DNA this call remains unverified. This CDR3 is built from 14 residues. The CDR3 region is CASTATGADTEAFF.

Its frequency marks this clonotype as medium-sized (0.01 to 0.1%). V and J are TRBV27 and TRBJ2-3. Germline values: CDR1 MNHEY, CDR2 SMNVEV (reference sequence). The CDR3 loop spans 15 amino acids. The CDR3 spells CASSLELPGTDTQYF.

Considering frequency, this clonotype is medium-sized (0.01 to 0.1%). V and J are TRBV5-6 and TRBJ2-3; no DNA is available, so the TRBD2 call from TCRdb remains unchecked. Germline V lookup: CDR1 SGHDT, CDR2 YYEEEE. CDR3 size: 15 residues. The CDR3 loop is CASSPGLATLDTQYF.

This clonotype is labeled medium-sized based on frequency. The J gene is TRBJ2-3, the V gene TRBV19; TCRdb's D call, TRBD2, is unchecked because there is no DNA. The CDR3 has 20 residues. Germline V gene data show CDR1 as LNHDA and CDR2 as SQIVND (reference sequence). The CDR3 sequence: CASSIRGGTSGGFLTDTQYF. The whole variable domain, filled in from reference TRBV19 and TRBJ2-3, reads DGGITQSPKYLFRKEGQNVTLSCEQNLNHDAMYWYRQDPGQGLRLIYYSQIVNDFQKGDIAEGYSVSREKKESFPLTVTSAQKNPTAFYLCASSIRGGTSGGFLTDTQYFGPGTRLTVL.

The chain carries TRBV27 and TRBJ1-3; the D call of TRBD1 rests on TCRdb alone, since no DNA is present to check it. The CDR3 contains 18 residues. Per germline, CDR1 MNHEY and CDR2 SMNVEV (reference sequence). The CDR3 here is CASKADRGALLSGNTIYF.

The chain has TRBV5-1 and TRBJ2-1; TCRdb lists TRBD1, though no DNA is available to test this call. This CDR3 comprises 15 residues. The germline V gene encodes CDR1 SGHRS and CDR2 YFSETQ. CDR3 in amino acids: CASSLGQGEWNEQFF.

This chain links TRBV18 with TRBJ2-1; the D call from TCRdb, TRBD2, cannot be confirmed without DNA. Germline V gene data show CDR1 as KGHSH and CDR2 as LQKENI. The CDR3 is 16 residues long. The CDR3: CASSAQTSGDYNEQFF.

This chain connects TRBV6-1 to TRBJ1-1. In germline, CDR1 is MNHNS, CDR2 SASEGT. CDR3 length: 12 amino acids. The CDR3 reads CASSPSADEAFF.

Judged by frequency, this clonotype is medium-sized. This chain uses TRBV5-6 with TRBJ1-6. The V gene's germline CDR1 is SGHDT and CDR2 YYEEEE. The CDR3 contains 14 residues. CDR3: CASSKDSGDSPLHF.

This clonotype is identified as medium-sized from frequency. The rearrangement links TRBV19 to TRBJ2-7. The CDR3 spans 15 residues. Germline loops: CDR1 LNHDA, CDR2 SQIVND (reference sequence). The CDR3 loop is CASSIDGGSSYEQYF.

The chain employs TRBV30 and TRBJ1-2; the TCRdb D gene call, TRBD1, has no DNA to confirm it. CDR3 size: 15 residues. Germline lookup yields CDR1 GTSNPN and CDR2 SVGIG (reference sequence). The CDR3 region is CAWSPDRAAGYGYTF.

This chain joins TRBV6-5 and TRBJ1-2. Germline-derived CDR1 and CDR2 are MNHEY and SVGAGI. There are 16 residues in the CDR3. CDR3 protein: CASSNWTGREGYGYTF.

This clonotype is medium-sized by frequency. The gene calls are TRBV15 and TRBJ2-3; TCRdb outputs TRBD1, but without DNA this stays unchecked. Germline assignment: CDR1 LNHNV and CDR2 YYDKDF (reference sequence). The CDR3 extends over 15 amino acids. The CDR3 reads CATSREARGTDTQYF.

This chain links TRBV27 with TRBJ2-5; the TCRdb call, TRBD1, lacks DNA for checking. The CDR3 is 13 amino acids. Germline CDR1 and CDR2: MNHEY and SMNVEV (reference sequence). CDR3 sequence reads: CASRGTGQETQYF.

The chain recombines TRBV6-5 with TRBJ1-6; lacking DNA, the TRBD1 call made by TCRdb goes unchecked. The germline gives CDR1 MNHEY, CDR2 SVGAGI. The CDR3 has 15 residues. CDR3 residues: CASSYVQGAESPLHF.

This clonotype registers medium-sized by frequency. This chain connects TRBV6-2 or TRBV6-3 to TRBJ2-1; TCRdb picks TRBD2, but there is no DNA to check that call. CDR1 and CDR2 (germline): MNHEY, SVGEGT. The CDR3 is made up of 17 amino acids. CDR3 sequence reads: CASSPTSGRAGYNEQFF.

This clonotype is identified as medium-sized (0.01 to 0.1%) from frequency. V gene TRBV6-6 combines with J gene TRBJ2-1. Germline CDR1 reads MNHNY; CDR2 reads SVGAGI (reference sequence). CDR3 length: 15 amino acids. CDR3 sequence: CASSYSSARYNEQFF.

The rearrangement uses TRBV11-2 and TRBJ2-7; TCRdb picks TRBD1, but there is no DNA to check that call. Per germline, CDR1 SGHAT and CDR2 FQNNGV. This CDR3 is 16 amino acids long. CDR3 residues: CASSLSPGPFKYEQYF.